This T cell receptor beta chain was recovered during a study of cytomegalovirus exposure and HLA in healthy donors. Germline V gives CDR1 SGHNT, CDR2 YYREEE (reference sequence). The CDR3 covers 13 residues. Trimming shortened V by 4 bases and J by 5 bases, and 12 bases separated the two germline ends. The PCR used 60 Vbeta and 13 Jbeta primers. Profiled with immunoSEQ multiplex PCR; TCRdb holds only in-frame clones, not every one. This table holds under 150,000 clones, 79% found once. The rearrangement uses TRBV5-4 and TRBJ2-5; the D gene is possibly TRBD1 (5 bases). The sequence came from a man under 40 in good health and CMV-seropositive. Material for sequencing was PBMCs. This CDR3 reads CASSLQGRETQYF. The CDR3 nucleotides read TGTGCCAGCAGCCTTCAGGGTCGGGAGACCCAGTACTTC.